Below are 26 T cell receptor beta chains sequenced from a single sample in a study of blood T cell repertoires in COVID-19. Clones were read by immunoSEQ multiplex PCR, and TCRdb kept only the in-frame ones, dropping some. In the table there are some 410,000 clones, 70% to 90% of which are singletons. Input material: PBMCs or T cells enriched from blood (not recorded which). Receptors originate from a woman aged 25 to 45 with acute COVID-19.

The chain joins TRBV2 to TRBJ1-1; D remains unclear. The CDR3 covers 14 residues. With 1 base removed from V and 5 bases from J, the gap between germline ends came to 11 bases. From germline, CDR1 is SNHLY and CDR2 FYNNEI. The CDR3 DNA reads as TGTGCCAGCAGTGAAGGAACCGGTCGGACTGAAGCTTTCTTT. It specifies CASSEGTGRTEAFF.

This chain connects TRBV6-5 to TRBJ1-6, with 7 positions matching TRBD1. The germline V gene encodes CDR1 MNHEY and CDR2 SVGAGI. The V and J ends lost 7 bases and 7 bases, in that order; junction bases with no gene match: 10. The CDR3 length is 15 residues. In DNA form, the CDR3 reads TGTGCCAGCATCGGAACACAGGGGAGCAATTCACCCCTCCACTTT. Residues: CASIGTQGSNSPLHF.

Of note for this clone: Other nucleotide sequences from this sample produce the same CDR3. The rearrangement links TRBV6-6 to TRBJ2-7, with TRBD1 matching over 7 bases. Germline CDR1 is MNHNY and CDR2 is SVGAGI (reference sequence). This CDR3 region has 14 residues. The J segment lost 3 bases and the V segment lost 5 bases, leaving 7 bases of the junction unmatched. Here the CDR3 reads CASSPRDRIYEQYF. In DNA, the CDR3 is TGTGCCAGCAGTCCCAGGGACAGAATCTACGAGCAGTACTTC.

The gene calls are TRBV6-4 and TRBJ2-7; D not certain. There are 17 residues in the CDR3. Looked up from germline, CDR1 is MRHNA and CDR2 is SNTAGT. V lost 6 bases, J lost 2 bases, and 23 bases lay in between. The CDR3 region is CASRRIGAALPTYEQYF. CDR3 DNA sequence: TGTGCCAGCAGACGCATAGGAGCAGCCCTACCAACCTACGAGCAGTACTTC.

This chain joins TRBV27 and TRBJ2-5, with a weak D call TRBD1 (5 bases). This CDR3 has 13 amino acids. Trimming left V 3 bases short and J 3 bases short, with 8 bases between. Looked up from germline, CDR1 is MNHEY and CDR2 is SMNVEV (reference sequence). The CDR3 region has the DNA TGTGCCAGCAGTTTGACAGTAAAAGAGACCCAGTACTTC. This codes for CASSLTVKETQYF.

This chain joins TRBV29-1 and TRBJ1-4; maybe TRBD1 (6 bases). The CDR3 is made up of 12 amino acids. Germline CDR1 SQVTM, CDR2 ANQGSEA. V was clipped by 3 bases and J by 13 bases, with 15 bases between them. The CDR3 DNA follows: TGCAGCGTTGAGGGTGGGGCGACAGGACTGTTTTTT. It yields the protein CSVEGGATGLFF. The full variable domain, with the rest looked up from reference TRBV29-1 and TRBJ1-4, is SAVISQKPSRDICQRGTSLTIQCQVDSQVTMMFWYRQQPGQSLTLIATANQGSEATYESGFVIDKFPISRPNLTFSTLTVSNMSPEDSSIYLCSVEGGATGLFFGSGTQLSVL.

The chain links TRBV18 to TRBJ1-3; TRBD1 might be the D (6 bases). V was shortened by 6 bases and J by 0 bases, with 12 bases between the two germline ends. This CDR3 spans 15 amino acids. Germline V lookup: CDR1 KGHSH, CDR2 LQKENI. The DNA for the CDR3 is TGTGCCAGCTCGCCCCACAGGGCCTCTGGAAACACCATATATTTT. The encoded protein is CASSPHRASGNTIYF.

The chain employs TRBV5-1 and TRBJ1-2, with D perhaps TRBD1 (5 bases). The ends were cut back, 4 bases at V and 2 bases at J, with 18 bases in the middle. The germline V gene has CDR1 SGHRS and CDR2 YFSETQ. This CDR3 comprises 16 residues. As DNA, the CDR3 is TGCGCCAGCAGCCTTAGGAGGACGGAGGGGAACTATGGCTACACCTTC. Amino acids: CASSLRRTEGNYGYTF.

The chain uses TRBV6-5 and TRBJ1-6; D possibly corresponds to TRBD1 (6 bases). V was clipped by 2 bases and J by 7 bases, with 12 bases between them. CDR1 MNHEY and CDR2 SVGAGI come from the germline V gene. The CDR3 spans 15 residues. CDR3 in amino acids: CASSYRRGYNSPLHF. The CDR3 nucleotides read TGTGCCAGCAGTTACCGCAGGGGATACAATTCACCCCTCCACTTT.

The V call is TRBV5-1, the J call TRBJ2-5, with D tentatively TRBD1 (6 bases). V dropped 4 bases and J dropped 2 bases, with 15 bases sitting between them. There are 15 residues in the CDR3. Germline loops: CDR1 SGHRS, CDR2 YFSETQ. CDR3 nucleotide sequence: TGCGCCAGCAGCCCCGGGACAACGGCTCAAGAGACCCAGTACTTC. It is translated as CASSPGTTAQETQYF.

There are a few counts of this clone. CDR3 nucleotide sequence: TGTGCCTGGACCGCGGGCTCCTACGAGCAGTACTTC. This encodes CAWTAGSYEQYF. This chain connects TRBV30 to TRBJ2-7; the D gene is possibly TRBD2 (5 bases). V dropped 4 bases and J dropped 0 bases, with 7 bases sitting between them. Per the germline V gene, CDR1 is GTSNPN and CDR2 is SVGIG (reference sequence). The CDR3 length is 12 residues.

This clone was detected only a few times. The same CDR3 can be traced to other DNA sequences in this sample. The chain carries TRBV18 and TRBJ1-2; D unresolved. The CDR3 totals 14 residues. Germline CDR1 and CDR2: KGHSH and LQKENI. Trimming took off 3 bases at V and 4 bases at J, with 12 bases between the two ends. The CDR3 protein is CASSPVREIYGYTF. The CDR3 coding sequence is TGTGCCAGCTCACCGGTACGGGAAATCTATGGCTACACCTTC.

The J gene is TRBJ1-2, the V gene TRBV30; D possibly corresponds to TRBD1 (6 bases). Germline loops: CDR1 GTSNPN, CDR2 SVGIG (reference sequence). Trimming pared 5 bases from V and 1 base from J, leaving 14 bases between. CDR3 size: 14 residues. The CDR3 loop reads CAWVDRSFNYGYTF. The CDR3 DNA sequence: TGTGCCTGGGTTGACAGGTCCTTTAACTATGGCTACACCTTC.

The chain carries TRBV20-1 and TRBJ1-4; D not certain. Per germline, CDR1 DFQATT and CDR2 SNEGSKA (reference sequence). The CDR3 extends over 13 amino acids. V lost 3 bases and J lost 5, with 10 bases in between. This CDR3 reads CSASRPENEKLFF. Written as DNA, the CDR3 is TGCAGTGCTAGTCGTCCAGAAAATGAAAAACTGTTTTTT.

V is TRBV5-1 and J is TRBJ2-1, with TRBD2 identical over 9 bases. Germline V lookup: CDR1 SGHRS, CDR2 YFSETQ. With 4 bases clipped from V and 12 bases from J, the junction kept 14 bases outside the gene matches. The CDR3 has 15 amino acids. CDR3 sequence: CASSASGAGMTGQFF. The CDR3 nucleotides read TGCGCCAGCAGCGCTAGCGGGGCGGGAATGACGGGGCAGTTCTTC.

This chain links TRBV19 with TRBJ1-5, with D unclear. The germline V gene has CDR1 LNHDA and CDR2 SQIVND (reference sequence). Trimming took 0 bases from V and 3 from J, leaving 6 bases between them. The CDR3 spans 14 residues. The CDR3 nucleotides read TGTGCCAGTAGTATAGACAGGCTCAATCAGCCCCAGCATTTT. This sequence encodes CASSIDRLNQPQHF.

The chain recombines TRBV12-3 or TRBV12-4 with TRBJ1-2; no definite D call. This CDR3 has 13 amino acids. The ends were cut back, 7 bases at V and 4 bases at J, with 13 bases in the middle. CDR3 nucleotides: TGTGCCAGCACCATTAGAGGCAGCTATGGCTACACCTTC. This codes for CASTIRGSYGYTF.

The chain joins TRBV21-1 to TRBJ2-5; TRBD1, the D gene given by the table, was not confirmed from the DNA. TRBV21-1 is a pseudogene segment. The CDR3 extends over 20 amino acids. The CDR3 loop reads CASSKNAARKQQGQQETQYF. The CDR3 DNA follows: TGTGCCAGCAGCAAAAATGCCGCCCGGAAACAACAGGGCCAACAAGAGACCCAGTACTTC.

The chain links TRBV12-5 to TRBJ2-7; 9 nucleotides align to TRBD1. CDR1 and CDR2 from the germline V gene are LGHNT and FRNRAP. Unmatched junction bases numbered 10, after V lost 1 base and J lost 3 bases. The CDR3 has 17 amino acids. The CDR3 region has the DNA TGTGCTAGTGGTTTGGGGGGAGGCGGGGACAGGGTCTACGAGCAGTACTTC. It yields the protein CASGLGGGGDRVYEQYF.

The gene calls are TRBV5-5 and TRBJ2-7, with D possibly matching TRBD1 (6 bases). With 7 bases removed from V and 2 bases from J, the gap between germline ends came to 13 bases. Germline V gene sequence: CDR1 SGHKS, CDR2 YYEKEE (reference sequence). The CDR3 contains 13 residues. The CDR3 nucleotides read TGTGCCAGCGGAGGCAGGGGTACCTACGAGCAGTACTTC. Protein product: CASGGRGTYEQYF.

This chain connects TRBV9 to TRBJ1-6; 7 bases are shared with TRBD1. Per germline, CDR1 SGDLS and CDR2 YYNGEE. This CDR3 comprises 15 residues. J lost 3 bases, V lost 4 bases, and 4 bases had no gene match. CDR3 in DNA: TGTGCCAGCAGCCTACAGGGGAACTATAATTCACCCCTCCACTTT. This codes for CASSLQGNYNSPLHF.

The chain has TRBV5-1 and TRBJ2-2; TRBD1 matches 9 bases. The CDR3 extends over 15 amino acids. The V gene end was trimmed by 2 bases and the J gene end by 5 bases; junction bases not matched to a gene: 4. In germline, CDR1 is SGHRS, CDR2 YFSETQ. The CDR3 region is CASSLRQGDTGELFF. Written as DNA, the CDR3 is TGCGCCAGCAGCTTACGACAGGGGGATACCGGGGAGCTGTTTTTT.

The chain joins TRBV4-1 to TRBJ1-1, with 11 bases aligning to TRBD1. The CDR3 length is 18 residues. Germline V gives CDR1 MGHRA, CDR2 YSYEKL. V shed 2 bases, J shed 0 bases, and the junction held 8 bases outside the gene matches. DNA of the CDR3: TGCGCCAGCAGCCAAACCAGGGACAGGGGGTCCGTGAACACTGAAGCTTTCTTT. It codes for CASSQTRDRGSVNTEAFF.

The rearrangement joins TRBV27 to TRBJ2-3, with D possibly TRBD2 on 6 matching bases. V was pared by 7 bases and J by 11 bases, with 13 bases between. The germline V gene has CDR1 MNHEY and CDR2 SMNVEV (reference sequence). The CDR3 is 11 residues long. The CDR3 loop reads CASIGGGGQYF. The CDR3 coding sequence is TGTGCCAGCATCGGTGGGGGAGGGCAGTATTTT.

This clone was detected only a few times. The chain links TRBV19 to TRBJ2-3, with 15 bases aligning to TRBD2. V lost 3 bases and J lost 4; bases outside the gene matches: 2. Germline V gene lookup returns CDR1 LNHDA and CDR2 SQIVND (reference sequence). This CDR3 comprises 16 residues. The DNA of the CDR3 is TGTGCCAGTAGTATCGGACTAGCGGGGGGGGCAGATACGCAGTATTTT. Protein product: CASSIGLAGGADTQYF. Full variable domain (outside the CDR3, taken from reference TRBV19 and TRBJ2-3): DGGITQSPKYLFRKEGQNVTLSCEQNLNHDAMYWYRQDPGQGLRLIYYSQIVNDFQKGDIAEGYSVSREKKESFPLTVTSAQKNPTAFYLCASSIGLAGGADTQYFGPGTRLTVL.

This clone showed up just once. V is TRBV27 and J is TRBJ1-1; a weak D match, TRBD1 (6 bases). CDR1 MNHEY and CDR2 SMNVEV come from the germline V gene (reference sequence). Trimming pared 8 bases from V and 1 base from J, leaving 17 bases between. This CDR3 is 15 amino acids long. This chain's CDR3 is CASGSYRVRNTEAFF. The CDR3, as DNA: TGTGCCAGCGGTTCCTACAGGGTCCGGAACACTGAAGCTTTCTTT.